The subject of this entry is one TCR beta chain. Its cognate antigen has yet to be identified. The sample holds no much larger clone one base away, and base qualities are not on file. The data belong to a study of blood T cell repertoires in COVID-19 (dated by TCRdb to about 2020). For context, the study as a whole: Samples covering the acute and convalescent phases of COVID-19 were provided by collaborators in the United States, Italy and Spain. Sample metadata almost always included a de-identified subject ID, COVID-19 status, age in years and sex. The repertoires were released in a freely available public database intended as a resource for research on the immune response to SARS-CoV-2. Samples were obtained from the ongoing ImmuneRACE study (first 160 participants) and from 1,200 or so subjects provided by 6 global collaborators. Deeply sampled blood TCRbeta repertoires from subjects exposed to, actively infected with, or recovered from COVID-19 were included in the dataset. HLA class I and class II types, where available, came from metadata supplied by the sample provider rather than from assay-based typing. The prospective study material was composed of cDNA or gDNA derived from T cells, B-cell-depleted T cells, or PBMCs. Study-level results and caveats: The amount of clinical and demographic metadata varied by source and participant and was provided uncurated.

TCRbeta CDR3 regions were amplified from genomic DNA by means of the immunoSEQ Assay, a bias-controlled multiplex PCR. As for how the authors treated the data: Within the assay, amplification of reference gene primers was used to estimate how many nucleated cells each sample contained. Sequence reads were collapsed and filtered to measure the absolute abundance of every unique TCRbeta CDR3 rearrangement. For each sample, productive Simpson clonality was calculated as the square root of Simpson's diversity index across productive rearrangements. TCRdb holds this immuneACCESS table with in-frame rearrangements only. Some clones are missing; in checked studies, unresolved V genes explain under half, and the rest has no known cause. That table is the source of V, J and clone size, and D and trimming were worked out from the DNA. Recorded for this sample are 42,000 or so clones; around 81% of them occurred a single time. Less than 40% of the sample is taken by the ten largest.

Whole blood was collected in K2EDTA tubes by collaborating institutions according to the institutions' own protocols. For TCRbeta analysis, collaborators shipped samples in one of three forms: frozen whole blood, isolated PBMCs, or DNA extracted from either of those sample types. This receptor was obtained from a middle-aged man with active or convalescent COVID-19. Material for sequencing was peripheral blood.

CDR3 sequence: CAWSVGKTGWANTIYF. The bases are TGTGCCTGGAGTGTCGGGAAAACAGGGTGGGCAAACACCATATATTTT. The V and J genes are TRBV30 and TRBJ1-3, and TRBD1 may be the D gene, going by 6 matching bases. Its CDR3 holds 16 amino acids, cysteine through phenylalanine. The only DNA kept is the CDR3, 48 bases in frame from the first base. A distance of 18 bases separates the germline ends of V and J, which lose 0 bases and 6 bases respectively. As encoded in the germline V gene (reference sequence), CDR1 is GTSNPN while CDR2 is SVGIG.